One and the same sample provided the 17 T cell receptor beta chains below, sequenced in a study of T cells in Graves' hyperthyroidism and ophthalmopathy. Amplified TCR beta CDR3 regions derived from RNA transcripts. The HTBI set primed first-round TCR CDR3 RT-PCR. TCRdb recomputed calls from the multiplex PCR reads with MiXCR, one row per CDR3 protein. The data show around 56,000 distinct CDR3 sequences, around 50% seen once. The sequencing sample was made of blood. Receptors were obtained from a woman aged 55-69 years with Graves' ophthalmopathy.

This clonotype was observed a single time. V usage is TRBV12-3 or TRBV12-4 and J usage is TRBJ1-1; 7 bases match TRBD1. The length of the CDR3 is 14 residues. Trimming at V came to 7 bases and at J to 5 bases, leaving 10 bases not matched to a gene. The CDR3 DNA follows: TGTGCCAGCAACCTAGGGGGCGCGGGTACTGAAGCTTTCTTT. This codes for CASNLGGAGTEAFF.

Many counts were recorded for this clonotype. The chain links TRBV20-1 to TRBJ2-2; the match to TRBD2 covers 8 bases. The CDR3 extends over 17 amino acids. Losses at the gene ends were 2 bases for V and 1 base for J; bases not matched to a gene: 9. The germline V gene has CDR1 DFQATT and CDR2 SNEGSKA (reference sequence). CDR3: CSARPSSAGGNTGELFF. In DNA, the CDR3 is TGCAGTGCTAGACCCTCCTCGGCGGGAGGGAACACCGGGGAGCTGTTTTTT.

This chain connects TRBV28 to TRBJ2-7, with D perhaps TRBD1 (7 bases). This CDR3 is 15 amino acids long. V was shortened by 8 bases and J by 5 bases, with 22 bases between the two germline ends. Germline CDR1 and CDR2: MDHEN and SYDVKM. The CDR3 spells CASQGGLSTTHEQYF. CDR3 coding DNA: TGTGCCAGCCAGGGGGGTCTCTCCACCACCCACGAGCAGTACTTC.

This clonotype appeared many times. The chain has TRBV20-1 and TRBJ2-3; TRBD1 or TRBD2 may be the D gene (6 bases each). This CDR3 contains 19 residues. Germline CDR1 is DFQATT and CDR2 is SNEGSKA (reference sequence). Trimming cost V 1 base and J 4 bases, with 27 bases left between them. CDR3 residues: CSARGPTGAAPGDADTQYF. DNA for the CDR3: TGCAGTGCTAGAGGCCCTACGGGGGCGGCTCCTGGAGATGCAGATACGCAGTATTTT.

Ten or more counts support this clonotype. V usage is TRBV5-1 and J usage is TRBJ2-4; 8 bases line up with TRBD1. With 4 bases clipped from V and 1 base from J, the junction kept 16 bases outside the gene matches. The CDR3 consists of 19 residues. The germline CDR1 and CDR2 sequences are SGHRS and YFSETQ. CDR3 amino acids: CASSLRRGQVLLAKNIQYF. The CDR3 DNA follows: TGCGCCAGCAGCCTCCGCAGGGGGCAGGTTCTTCTCGCCAAAAACATTCAGTACTTC.

A single count supports this clonotype. V gene TRBV5-1 combines with J gene TRBJ2-3; D might be TRBD2 (5 bases). This CDR3 region has 14 residues. V gave up 4 bases and J gave up 2 bases, with 11 bases separating them. Germline CDR1 SGHRS, CDR2 YFSETQ. The CDR3, as DNA: TGCGCCAGCAGCCTAAGCGGTACCACAGATACGCAGTATTTT. Its protein is CASSLSGTTDTQYF.

The chain employs TRBV19 and TRBJ2-5; TRBD2 matches at 12 bases. The CDR3 has 16 amino acids. The V and J ends lost 5 bases and 0 bases, in that order; junction bases with no gene match: 4. CDR1 LNHDA and CDR2 SQIVND come from the germline V gene (reference sequence). The DNA of the CDR3 is TGTGCCAGTAGTGATACTAGCGGGAGGTACCAAGAGACCCAGTACTTC. This sequence encodes CASSDTSGRYQETQYF.

The V and J genes are TRBV20-1 and TRBJ2-2; D remains unclear. V lost 6 bases and J 7 bases, leaving 6 bases between the germline ends. Germline V gene data show CDR1 as DFQATT and CDR2 as SNEGSKA (reference sequence). The CDR3 length is 10 residues. The CDR3 is CSALDGELFF. As DNA, the CDR3 is TGCAGTGCCCTCGACGGGGAGCTGTTTTTT.

By its share, this clonotype is medium-sized. The V and J genes are TRBV15 and TRBJ1-2; 7 bases are shared with TRBD1. This CDR3 contains 16 residues. The V gene end was trimmed by 2 bases and the J gene end by 7 bases; junction bases not matched to a gene: 13. Germline-derived CDR1 and CDR2 are LNHNV and YYDKDF (reference sequence). CDR3 protein: CATSRPTNRGGLGYTF. CDR3 DNA sequence: TGTGCCACCAGCAGACCTACCAACAGGGGAGGGCTTGGCTACACCTTC.

Comment on this clonotype: It may be a read error: a sequence one base away is much more abundant. A read error is likely, as this CDR3 ends without the conserved phenylalanine or tryptophan. V usage is TRBV2 and J usage is TRBJ2-1; TRBD2 agrees at 9 bases. V gave up 7 bases and J gave up 7 bases; unmatched junction bases: 5. The germline gives CDR1 SNHLY, CDR2 FYNNEI. The CDR3 spans 13 residues. The CDR3 DNA is TGTGCCAGCACCGAGCGGGGGGCGAATGAGCAGTTCCTC. It yields the protein CASTERGANEQFL.

The gene calls are TRBV19 and TRBJ2-3; D may match TRBD1 or TRBD2 (5 bases each). The CDR3 is 15 residues long. The V end was cut by 3 bases, the J end by 2 bases, with 12 bases between. Germline V gene sequence: CDR1 LNHDA, CDR2 SQIVND (reference sequence). The CDR3 is CASSMGDRHTDTQYF. In DNA form, the CDR3 reads TGTGCCAGTAGTATGGGAGACAGACACACAGATACGCAGTATTTT.

V and J are TRBV12-3 or TRBV12-4 and TRBJ2-2; TRBD1 aligns across 9 bases. Germline trimming cut 6 bases from V and 9 bases from J; bases unmatched to any gene: 11. The CDR3 is 15 amino acids. CDR3 nucleotide sequence: TGTGCCAGCAGCTCCACCGGGACAGGGTTATGGGAGCTGTTTTTT. This sequence encodes CASSSTGTGLWELFF.

The chain combines TRBV30 with TRBJ1-5; D is perhaps TRBD1 (5 bases). The ends were cut back, 1 base at V and 1 base at J, with 5 bases in the middle. This CDR3 region has 13 residues. Germline assignment: CDR1 GTSNPN and CDR2 SVGIG (reference sequence). The CDR3 loop is CAWSGGSNQPQHF. Here the CDR3 DNA reads TGTGCCTGGAGTGGGGGCAGCAATCAGCCCCAGCATTTT. Supplemented by reference TRBV30 and TRBJ1-5, the full variable domain reads SQTIHQWPATLVQPVGSPLSLECTVEGTSNPNLYWYRQAAGRGLQLLFYSVGIGQISSEVPQNLSASRPQDRQFILSSKKLLLSDSGFYLCAWSGGSNQPQHFGDGTRLSIL.

The chain combines TRBV7-3 with TRBJ2-3; tentative D call: TRBD2 (5 bases). V shed 1 base and J shed 4 bases, with 9 bases lying between them. Germline V CDR1 and CDR2: SGHTA, FQGTGA. There are 14 residues in the CDR3. The CDR3 region is CASSLNASPDTQYF. In DNA form, the CDR3 reads TGTGCCAGCAGCTTAAATGCTAGCCCAGATACGCAGTATTTT.

At least ten counts were recorded for this clonotype. The J gene is TRBJ1-5, the V gene TRBV7-9; D is unresolved. V shed 4 bases and J shed 7 bases, with 20 bases lying between them. The CDR3 consists of 16 residues. Looked up from germline, CDR1 is SEHNR and CDR2 is FQNEAQ (reference sequence). The CDR3 nucleotides read TGTGCCAGCAGCTCCTCGTCTGAGAGGCCTAGGCAGCCCCAGCATTTT. The encoded protein is CASSSSSERPRQPQHF.

This clonotype was observed many times. CDR3 region: CASSFWAAGELFF. CDR3 nucleotides: TGTGCCAGCAGCTTCTGGGCTGCCGGGGAGCTGTTTTTT. The rearrangement links TRBV5-6 to TRBJ2-2, with D uncertain. The length of the CDR3 is 13 residues. The V gene lost 2 bases and the J gene lost 6 bases, with 8 bases spanning the gap. Per the germline V gene, CDR1 is SGHDT and CDR2 is YYEEEE. Based on the CDR3 plus reference TRBV5-6 and TRBJ2-2, the full variable domain is DAGVTQSPTHLIKTRGQQVTLRCSPKSGHDTVSWYQQALGQGPQFIFQYYEEEERQRGNFPDRFSGHQFPNYSSELNVNALLLGDSALYLCASSFWAAGELFFGEGSRLTVL.

The chain carries TRBV20-1 and TRBJ2-7; 7 nucleotides match TRBD1. The germline V gene encodes CDR1 DFQATT and CDR2 SNEGSKA (reference sequence). The ends lost 1 base at V and 1 base at J; junction bases unmatched: 4. The CDR3 runs to 14 residues. The CDR3 is CSARGTGTSYEQYF. In nucleotides, the CDR3 is TGCAGTGCTAGAGGGACAGGTACGTCCTACGAGCAGTACTTC.